Here is one T cell receptor beta chain with its context. The sample belongs to a study of blood T cell repertoires in COVID-19. Looking at the study overall: Acute and convalescent COVID-19 samples came from the United States, Italy and Spain. Sample material is recorded as cDNA or gDNA derived from T cells, B-cell-depleted T cells, or PBMCs.

Here immunoSEQ multiplex PCR was the method, and the copy in TCRdb shows in-frame clones only, minus some. Among almost 400,000 clones listed, around 92% were seen once. Cohort placement rested on clinical history that participants reported themselves. V gave up 5 bases and J gave up 4 bases, with 8 bases separating them. This CDR3 has 13 amino acids. The sequencing input was PBMCs or T cells enriched from blood (not recorded which). This chain uses TRBV12-3 or TRBV12-4 with TRBJ2-2; D gene uncertain. The TCR originated in a woman aged 30 to 39 who had recovered from COVID-19. The CDR3 is CASSPNPTGELFF. As DNA, the CDR3 is TGTGCCAGCAGTCCTAACCCCACCGGGGAGCTGTTTTTT.